What follows describes a single T cell receptor (beta chain). The antigen remains unidentified. The data stem from a study of cytomegalovirus exposure and HLA in healthy donors. Trimming pared 4 bases from V and 0 bases from J, leaving 10 bases between. The CDR3 runs to 14 residues. The germline V gene encodes CDR1 MNHEY and CDR2 SMNVEV (reference sequence). With 60 Vbeta and 13 Jbeta primers, the PCR was carried out. Sequenced by immunoSEQ multiplex PCR; TCRdb stores in-frame clones only, minus some. The table records over 85,000 clones, less than 80% of them present only once. General study results and limits: Sequencing probably produced one cluster of sequence variants that were highly shared.

The TCR originated in a man aged 25-45 years in good health and CMV-seronegative. The V call is TRBV27, the J call TRBJ2-7, with a tentative D call TRBD1 (5 bases). The sample consisted of PBMCs. This chain's CDR3 is CASSWTQSSYEQYF. CDR3 coding DNA: TGTGCCAGCAGTTGGACACAGAGCTCCTACGAGCAGTACTTC.